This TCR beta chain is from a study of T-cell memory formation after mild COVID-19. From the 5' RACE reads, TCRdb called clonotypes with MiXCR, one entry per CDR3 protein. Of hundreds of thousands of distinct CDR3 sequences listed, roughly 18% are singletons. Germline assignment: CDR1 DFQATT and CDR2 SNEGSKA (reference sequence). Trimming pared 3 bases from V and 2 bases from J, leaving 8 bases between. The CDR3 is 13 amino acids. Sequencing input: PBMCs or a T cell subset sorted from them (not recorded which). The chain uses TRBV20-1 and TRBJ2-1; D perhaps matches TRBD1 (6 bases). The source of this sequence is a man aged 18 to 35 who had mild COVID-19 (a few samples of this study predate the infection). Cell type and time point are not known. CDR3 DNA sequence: TGCAGTGCTAGCCACAGGGCCTACAATGAGCAGTTCTTC. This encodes CSASHRAYNEQFF.